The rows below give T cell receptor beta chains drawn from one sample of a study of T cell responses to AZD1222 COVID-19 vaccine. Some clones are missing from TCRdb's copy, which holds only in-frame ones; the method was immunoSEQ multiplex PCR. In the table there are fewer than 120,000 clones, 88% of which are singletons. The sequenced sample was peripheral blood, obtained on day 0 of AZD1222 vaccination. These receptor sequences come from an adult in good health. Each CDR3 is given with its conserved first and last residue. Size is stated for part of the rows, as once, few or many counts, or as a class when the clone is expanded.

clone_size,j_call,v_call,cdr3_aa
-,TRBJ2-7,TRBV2,CAYSSQHYEQYF
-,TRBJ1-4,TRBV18,CASSLFRGRWDEKLFF
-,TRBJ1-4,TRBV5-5,CASSPEGRGTSNEKLFF
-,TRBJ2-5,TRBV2,CASRAGTAGETQYF
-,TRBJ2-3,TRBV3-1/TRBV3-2,CASSQDYGGTDTQYF
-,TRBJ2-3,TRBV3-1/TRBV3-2,CASSRQKSTDTQYF
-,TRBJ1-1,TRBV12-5,CASGPQVANTEAFF
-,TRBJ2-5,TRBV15,CATSRGDRGLETQYF
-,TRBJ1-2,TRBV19,CASSIDYGYTF
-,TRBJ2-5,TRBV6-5,CASAAYQMGQETQYF
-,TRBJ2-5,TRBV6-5,CASSSLSSGIKETQYF
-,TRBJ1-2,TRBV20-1,CSASPGQGANYGYTF
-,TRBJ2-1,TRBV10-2,CASSELAGGAPREQFF
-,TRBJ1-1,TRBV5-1,CASSLAFSENEAFF
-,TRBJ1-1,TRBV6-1,CASSEGNTEAFF
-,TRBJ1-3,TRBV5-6,CASSLESSGNTIYF
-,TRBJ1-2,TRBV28,CASRVRGFRGYTF
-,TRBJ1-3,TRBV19,CASRYGAGNTIYF
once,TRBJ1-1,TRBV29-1,CSVDSRGRATEAFF
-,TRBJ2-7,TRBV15,CATSRDGKAERSYEQYF
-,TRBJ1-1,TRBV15,CATSIYGGDTEAFF
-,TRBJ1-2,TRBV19,CASSPREGGYGYTF
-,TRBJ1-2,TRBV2,CASSPDRVAGYTF
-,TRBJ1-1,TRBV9,CASSVESGAREAFF
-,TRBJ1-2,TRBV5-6,CASSLGRLGGYTF
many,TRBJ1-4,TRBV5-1,CASSRGGTNEKLFF
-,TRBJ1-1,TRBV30,CAWSVWSSTEAFF
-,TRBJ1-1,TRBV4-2,CASSQASTGLLDTEAFF
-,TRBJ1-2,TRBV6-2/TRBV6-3,CASSYIYGYTF
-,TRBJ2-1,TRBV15,CATTTTPRDFQFF
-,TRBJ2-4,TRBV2,CASREGTLAKNIQYF
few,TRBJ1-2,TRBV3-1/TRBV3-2,CASRGGVYGYTF
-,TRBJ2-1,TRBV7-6,CASSLELASNEQFF
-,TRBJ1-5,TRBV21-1,CASSKALLIYSNQPQHF
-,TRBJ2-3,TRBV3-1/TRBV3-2,CASSQGNTQYF
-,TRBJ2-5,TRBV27,CASSSYRDSKETQYF
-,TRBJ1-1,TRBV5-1,CASSSGTGWDTEAFF
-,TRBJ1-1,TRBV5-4,CASSLERDSTEAFF
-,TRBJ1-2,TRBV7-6,CASSHSRGHTNYGYTF
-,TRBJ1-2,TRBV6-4,CASSPTPGQGAATF
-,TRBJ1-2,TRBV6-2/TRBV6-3,CASSYHMTDFYGYTF
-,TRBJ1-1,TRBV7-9,CASSTRDRNTEAFF
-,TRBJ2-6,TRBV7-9,CASSTSNSGANVLTF
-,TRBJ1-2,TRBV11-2,CASSSGQGGSGYTF
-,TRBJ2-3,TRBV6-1,CASSGGSSGKVMRDTQYF
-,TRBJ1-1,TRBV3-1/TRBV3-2,CASSQTVNTEAFF
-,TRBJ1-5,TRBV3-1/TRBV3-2,CASSRGRVSNQPQHF
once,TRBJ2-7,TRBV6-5,CASSRGGSKYEQYF